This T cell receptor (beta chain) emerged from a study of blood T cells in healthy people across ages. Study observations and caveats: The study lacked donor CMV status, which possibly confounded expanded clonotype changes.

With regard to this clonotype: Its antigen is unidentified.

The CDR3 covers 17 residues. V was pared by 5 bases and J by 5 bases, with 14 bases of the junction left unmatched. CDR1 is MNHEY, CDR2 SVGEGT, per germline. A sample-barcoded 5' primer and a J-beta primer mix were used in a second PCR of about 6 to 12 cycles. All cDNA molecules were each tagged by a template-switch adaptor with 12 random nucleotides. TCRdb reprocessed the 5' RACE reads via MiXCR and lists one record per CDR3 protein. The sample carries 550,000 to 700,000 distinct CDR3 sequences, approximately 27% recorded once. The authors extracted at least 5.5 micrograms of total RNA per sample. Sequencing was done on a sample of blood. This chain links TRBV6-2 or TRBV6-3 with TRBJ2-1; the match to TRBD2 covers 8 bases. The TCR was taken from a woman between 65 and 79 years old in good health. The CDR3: CASSLLDVAGQNNEQFF. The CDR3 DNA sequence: TGTGCCAGCAGTCTACTCGATGTAGCGGGGCAAAACAATGAGCAGTTCTTC.